The 25 T cell receptor beta chains below all came from one sample that was sequenced in a study of CD8 T cells in Susac syndrome. RNA, at roughly 0.45 to 1 ug, was reverse transcribed with random hexamers. TCRdb reanalysed the immunoSEQ multiplex PCR reads using MiXCR and keeps one entry per CDR3 protein. The sample lists a few hundred thousand distinct CDR3 sequences, around 93% occurring once. The sequencing sample was made of CD4+ T cells from PBMCs. The source is a human donor with multiple sclerosis.

CDR3 residues: CASSLGQYYNEQFF. DNA for the CDR3: TGTGCCAGCAGCTTAGGGCAGTATTACAATGAGCAGTTCTTC. The chain uses TRBV7-3 and TRBJ2-1; D remains unclear. Germline values: CDR1 SGHTA, CDR2 FQGTGA. The CDR3 totals 14 residues. The germline V and J ends were trimmed by 2 bases and 4 bases, with 9 bases remaining between them.

The V call is TRBV6-5, the J call TRBJ2-3, with 13 bases fitting TRBD2. This CDR3 is built from 17 residues. Germline loops: CDR1 MNHEY, CDR2 SVGAGI. Trimming took 0 bases from V and 5 from J; bases not matched to a gene: 5. In DNA, the CDR3 is TGTGCCAGCAGTTACTCAACTAGCGGGAGGGCCAGAGATACGCAGTATTTT. It translates to CASSYSTSGRARDTQYF.

The gene calls are TRBV29-1 and TRBJ2-5; the match to TRBD2 covers 7 bases. This CDR3 contains 12 residues. The J segment lost 4 bases and the V segment lost 6 bases, leaving 5 bases of the junction unmatched. Germline V gives CDR1 SQVTM, CDR2 ANQGSEA. The CDR3 here is CSVLQRGETQYF. CDR3 nucleotides: TGCAGCGTCCTACAGCGGGGAGAGACCCAGTACTTC.

CDR3 sequence: CASMQGASTEAFF. The CDR3 nucleotides read TGTGCCAGCATGCAGGGGGCGTCGACTGAAGCTTTCTTT. The chain combines TRBV6-6 with TRBJ1-1, with 8 bases that match TRBD1. Germline CDR1 and CDR2: MNHNY and SVGAGI (reference sequence). The CDR3 has 13 residues. The V and J ends lost 7 bases and 5 bases, in that order; junction bases with no gene match: 6.

The rearrangement links TRBV20-1 to TRBJ1-1; no clear D gene. V was clipped by 2 bases and J by 3 bases, with 16 bases between them. The CDR3 runs to 15 residues. Germline-derived CDR1 and CDR2 are DFQATT and SNEGSKA (reference sequence). The CDR3 protein is CSARHRAPGHTEAFF. CDR3 coding DNA: TGCAGTGCTAGACACCGGGCCCCCGGGCACACTGAAGCTTTCTTT.

This clonotype has just one count. V gene TRBV7-8 combines with J gene TRBJ1-4; 9 bases align to TRBD1. After removal of 4 bases from V and 7 bases from J, the junction contained 7 bases not matched to a gene. Germline-derived CDR1 and CDR2 are SGHVS and FQNEAQ. The CDR3 contains 15 residues. This CDR3 is CASSSWTGASEKLFF. The CDR3 nucleotides read TGTGCCAGCAGCTCCTGGACAGGGGCCAGTGAAAAACTGTTTTTT.

This chain uses TRBV24-1 with TRBJ2-1, with D perhaps matching TRBD2 (6 bases). Trimming pared 2 bases from V and 7 bases from J, leaving 20 bases between. The CDR3 sequence is 17 residues long. Germline V CDR1 and CDR2: KGHDR, SFDVKD. The CDR3 sequence: CATSDSLAGTGRNEQFF. The CDR3, as DNA: TGTGCCACCAGTGATTCTCTTGCGGGGACTGGGAGGAATGAGCAGTTCTTC.

This clonotype was seen a single time. V usage is TRBV12-5 and J usage is TRBJ1-5, with D possibly matching TRBD1 (5 bases). In germline, CDR1 is LGHNT, CDR2 FRNRAP. The length of the CDR3 is 14 residues. Trimming left V 7 bases short and J 2 bases short, with 12 bases between. The CDR3 bases are TGTGCTAGTGTTCTAGGGGATGGCAATCAGCCCCAGCATTTT. This sequence encodes CASVLGDGNQPQHF.

The chain joins TRBV30 to TRBJ2-1, with a possible D match to TRBD1 (5 bases). V was pared by 1 base and J by 4 bases, with 5 bases between. The germline V gene encodes CDR1 GTSNPN and CDR2 SVGIG (reference sequence). The CDR3 consists of 12 residues. The DNA of the CDR3 is TGTGCCTGGAGTGGACAGTACAATGAGCAGTTCTTC. Translated, it gives CAWSGQYNEQFF.

The rearrangement links TRBV5-1 to TRBJ2-1; TRBD2 aligns across 7 bases. Trimming cost V 7 bases and J 8 bases; bases outside gene matches: 18. The CDR3 is 16 amino acids. CDR1 is SGHRS, CDR2 YFSETQ, per germline. CDR3 residues: CASRKMPSGIGYEQFF. CDR3 sequence (DNA): TGCGCCAGCCGAAAGATGCCGAGCGGGATAGGCTATGAGCAGTTCTTC.

V is TRBV2 and J is TRBJ1-1, with TRBD1 matching over 8 bases. Losses at the gene ends were 1 base for V and 0 bases for J; bases not matched to a gene: 4. The CDR3 covers 16 residues. The germline CDR1 and CDR2 sequences are SNHLY and FYNNEI. The chain's CDR3 is CASSEESDRVNTEAFF. CDR3 nucleotide sequence: TGTGCCAGCAGTGAAGAGTCGGACAGGGTGAACACTGAAGCTTTCTTT.

This chain uses TRBV19 with TRBJ2-1, with D unresolved. Trimming pared 6 bases from V and 8 bases from J, leaving 11 bases between. CDR1 and CDR2 (germline): LNHDA, SQIVND (reference sequence). This CDR3 has 12 residues. The CDR3 bases are TGTGCCAGTAGCCATGTTGCCGATGAGCAGTTCTTC. Its translation: CASSHVADEQFF.

The chain couples TRBV29-1 to TRBJ1-2, with D unresolved. The CDR3 contains 13 residues. V gave up 5 bases and J gave up 4 bases, with 14 bases separating them. From germline, CDR1 is SQVTM and CDR2 ANQGSEA. This CDR3 reads CSVLSGPAYGYTF. In DNA form, the CDR3 reads TGCAGCGTTCTGTCCGGGCCAGCCTATGGCTACACCTTC.

The chain combines TRBV12-3 or TRBV12-4 with TRBJ1-2; D call uncertain. With 2 bases removed from V and 8 bases from J, the gap between germline ends came to 9 bases. The length of the CDR3 is 12 residues. The CDR3 loop reads CASSLMGGGYTF. The CDR3 nucleotides read TGTGCCAGCAGTTTAATGGGAGGAGGCTACACCTTC.

The CDR3 reads CASSQGDRAINEKLFF. The DNA for the CDR3 is TGCGCCAGCAGCCAGGGGGACAGGGCGATTAATGAAAAACTGTTTTTT. The chain uses TRBV4-1 and TRBJ1-4; 9 bases are shared with TRBD1. The J segment lost 4 bases and the V segment lost 3 bases, leaving 6 bases of the junction unmatched. The germline gives CDR1 MGHRA, CDR2 YSYEKL. The CDR3 length is 16 residues.

The chain employs TRBV28 and TRBJ2-2; D possibly corresponds to TRBD1 (6 bases). The length of the CDR3 is 13 residues. From germline, CDR1 is MDHEN and CDR2 SYDVKM. Deletions cut 6 bases from V and 8 bases from J, with 13 bases between. The CDR3 is CASRNTGLGELFF. Here the CDR3 DNA reads TGTGCCAGCAGGAATACAGGGTTAGGGGAGCTGTTTTTT. Based on the CDR3 plus reference TRBV28 and TRBJ2-2, the full variable domain is DVKVTQSSRYLVKRTGEKVFLECVQDMDHENMFWYRQDPGLGLRLIYFSYDVKMKEKGDIPEGYSVSREKKERFSLILESASTNQTSMYLCASRNTGLGELFFGEGSRLTVL.

The genes are TRBV5-1 and TRBJ1-1; 7 positions agree with TRBD1. This CDR3 is 17 amino acids long. Germline values: CDR1 SGHRS, CDR2 YFSETQ. The V gene end was trimmed by 4 bases and the J gene end by 5 bases; junction bases not matched to a gene: 17. CDR3 coding DNA: TGCGCCAGCAGCCTCCTCGGGCAGACAGGGCTAGGTACTGAAGCTTTCTTT. Translated: CASSLLGQTGLGTEAFF.

The chain links TRBV20-1 to TRBJ2-7; 10 nucleotides line up with TRBD1. The V and J ends lost 5 bases and 6 bases, in that order; junction bases with no gene match: 7. The germline gives CDR1 DFQATT, CDR2 SNEGSKA (reference sequence). This CDR3 comprises 13 residues. Here the CDR3 DNA reads TGCAGTGCTGAGGGGGACAGGGGACGCGAGCAGTACTTC. Amino acids: CSAEGDRGREQYF.

The rearrangement joins TRBV9 to TRBJ2-3; D tentatively reads TRBD1 or TRBD2 (6 bases each). This CDR3 is 18 amino acids long. Germline V gives CDR1 SGDLS, CDR2 YYNGEE. V dropped 2 bases and J dropped 2 bases, with 21 bases sitting between them. The CDR3 nucleotides read TGTGCCAGCAGCGTCAAGTGGGAACGGGGGCCTTCCACAGATACGCAGTATTTT. This sequence encodes CASSVKWERGPSTDTQYF. Supplemented by reference TRBV9 and TRBJ2-3, the full variable domain reads DSGVTQTPKHLITATGQRVTLRCSPRSGDLSVYWYQQSLDQGLQFLIQYYNGEERAKGNILERFSAQQFPDLHSELNLSSLELGDSALYFCASSVKWERGPSTDTQYFGPGTRLTVL.

The chain employs TRBV4-1 and TRBJ2-7; no clear D. From germline, CDR1 is MGHRA and CDR2 YSYEKL. CDR3 length: 15 amino acids. The V gene lost 4 bases and the J gene lost 3 bases, with 16 bases spanning the gap. Here the CDR3 reads CASSPTSQAVYEQYF. For the CDR3, the DNA is TGCGCCAGCAGCCCCACTTCGCAGGCCGTCTACGAGCAGTACTTC.

This sequence joins TRBV2 and TRBJ2-1; the match to TRBD2 covers 9 bases. Germline lookup yields CDR1 SNHLY and CDR2 FYNNEI. The CDR3 runs 15 residues. J lost 4 bases, V lost 7 bases, and 8 bases had no gene match. This chain's CDR3 is CASIYSGRGYNEQFF. In DNA form, the CDR3 reads TGTGCCAGCATTTATAGCGGGAGAGGATACAATGAGCAGTTCTTC.

The genes are TRBV28 and TRBJ1-4, with D possibly being TRBD1 (5 bases). The CDR3 is made up of 14 amino acids. V dropped 6 bases and J dropped 0 bases, with 8 bases sitting between them. The germline V gene has CDR1 MDHEN and CDR2 SYDVKM. The CDR3 region is CASSKGPTNEKLFF. The CDR3 DNA reads TGTGCCAGCAGCAAGGGGCCAACTAATGAAAAACTGTTTTTT.

This sequence joins TRBV9 and TRBJ2-1; 16 bases line up with TRBD2. The CDR3 extends over 15 amino acids. Germline V gene sequence: CDR1 SGDLS, CDR2 YYNGEE. Trimming cost V 4 bases and J 9 bases; bases outside gene matches: 4. CDR3 amino acids: CASSLGLAGGPEQFF. The CDR3 DNA reads TGTGCCAGCAGCTTGGGACTAGCGGGAGGGCCTGAGCAGTTCTTC.

V is TRBV10-2 and J is TRBJ2-5; the D is unclear. The CDR3 covers 16 residues. CDR1 WSHSY and CDR2 SAAADI come from the germline V gene. V was cut by 2 bases and J by 5 bases, with 18 bases left in between. The CDR3 is CASSEPEVRSQETQYF. In DNA form, the CDR3 reads TGCGCCAGCAGTGAGCCTGAGGTGCGGTCCCAGGAGACCCAGTACTTC.

This sequence joins TRBV6-2 or TRBV6-3 and TRBJ2-7; 7 nucleotides line up with TRBD2. This CDR3 is built from 14 residues. CDR1 MNHEY and CDR2 SVGEGT come from the germline V gene. The V gene end was trimmed by 5 bases and the J gene end by 1 base; junction bases not matched to a gene: 5. The CDR3 reads CASSTSAGSYEQYV. CDR3 bases: TGTGCCAGCAGTACTAGCGCGGGGTCCTACGAGCAGTACGTC.